The sequence of this T cell receptor (beta chain) was determined in a study of shared clonotypes between healthy human individuals. Whole-study context: Donor composition was two women and three men, aged 18 to 49. CD8 memory received one plate per donor, CD8 naive two, CD4 memory three and CD4 naive three.

The CDR3 runs 16 residues. V dropped 7 bases and J dropped 4; count of bases not matched to a gene: 7. Germline values: CDR1 SQVTM, CDR2 ANQGSEA. Each sorted subset replicate got 200 ng genomic DNA, 25,000 to 30,000 genomes. Sequencing was performed with immunoSEQ multiplex PCR; in TCRdb, only in-frame clones are kept and a portion is missing. The repertoire holds about a million clones, about 76% seen once, with 1.4% to 1.5% in the top ten. This TCR derives from a man aged 18-30 years in good health. The chain employs TRBV29-1 and TRBJ2-2, with 15 bases identical to TRBD2. The sample comprised memory CD4+ T cells sorted from blood. Subset defined: CD45RA-negative fraction. Here the CDR3 reads CSGGTSGGRGTGELFF. DNA of the CDR3: TGCAGCGGTGGGACTAGCGGGGGGCGGGGCACCGGGGAGCTGTTTTTT.